This T cell receptor beta chain originates from a study of T cell responses to AZD1222 COVID-19 vaccine. Overall study context: Recipients boosted at about 4 weeks or about 12 weeks are pooled.

There are 16 residues in the CDR3. V lost 5 bases and J lost 6; bases outside the gene matches: 6. Germline V CDR1 and CDR2: SGHDN, FVKESK. Generated by immunoSEQ multiplex PCR, the TCRdb table keeps only in-frame clones and is missing some. The sample shows over 95,000 clones, about 86% of them seen only once. This receptor was taken from an adult in good health. The chain has TRBV14 and TRBJ2-3; 15 nucleotides align to TRBD2. The specimen was peripheral blood, collected on day 0 of AZD1222 vaccination. CDR3 nucleotide sequence: TGTGCCAGCAGCGGACCCGGGACTAGCGGGAGGGATACGCAGTATTTT. It translates to CASSGPGTSGRDTQYF.